These T cell receptor beta chains were read from a single sample in a study of control samples from healthy donors and cancer patients. Data came from immunoSEQ multiplex PCR; TCRdb stores just in-frame clones and leaves some out. This repertoire shows under 450,000 clones, 75% to 95% found once; its top ten account for approximately 6.3%. Specimen: PBMCs. All receptors come from a man aged 40-55 years with head and neck cancer. The CDR3 runs from the conserved cysteine through the conserved F or W.

V gene | CDR3 length | CDR3 protein
TRBV12-5 | 13 | CASGLKGNYEQYF
TRBV5-1 | 18 | CASSQGAPGTGTFEEAFF
TRBV30 | 13 | CAWRGSGGTEAFF
TRBV27 | 14 | CASSLSRWNTEAFF
TRBV5-1 | 14 | CASSLEGPLYEQYF
TRBV19 | 14 | CASSKDRGPYEQYF
TRBV11-2 | 14 | CASTAPTRYNEQFF
TRBV7-6 | 15 | CASSSHGPSGYEQYF
TRBV29-1 | 15 | CSVPAYGAANYGYTF
TRBV19 | 16 | CASSMGTGQVNTEAFF
TRBV11-2 | 13 | CASSPDSNYGYTF
TRBV25-1 | 15 | CASSPLVAGYYGYTF
TRBV7-6 | 16 | CASSLAGGGRYEKLFF
TRBV14 | 14 | CASSPDLSQETQYF
TRBV6-5 | 14 | CASSPGQPYTEAFF
TRBV6-1 | 14 | CASSEGANTGELFF
TRBV5-1 | 15 | CASSWQTDPNEKLFF
TRBV12-3/TRBV12-4 | 12 | CASSRDDYGYTF
TRBV6-5 | 14 | CASRSSDGVAEQYF
TRBV28 | 15 | CASSMPGQENQPQHF
TRBV27 | 13 | CASSSMSNQPQHF
TRBV10-3 | 17 | CAISESRRQGATDTQYF
TRBV3-1/TRBV3-2 | 14 | CASSGQGLYNEQFF
TRBV6-5 | 13 | CASSFTNSGEQFF
TRBV7-3 | 13 | CASSLQGQETQYF
TRBV2 | 14 | CASRNWRMDSPLHF
TRBV30 | 14 | CAWSVRGLDEKLFF
TRBV4-1 | 15 | CASRSRTGAVDEQFF
TRBV11-2 | 15 | CASSSSGGKTYEQYF
TRBV11-2 | 14 | CASSSRLAKNIQYF
TRBV5-1 | 16 | CASSGPGAEAGDEQYF
TRBV19 | 15 | CASSPPGTTQETQYF
TRBV27 | 18 | CASSLSQIGSSYNSPLHF
TRBV5-1 | 14 | CASSPGTSDEKLFF
TRBV28 | 15 | CASSSPRGGMDTQYF
TRBV5-8 | 15 | CASSEAGTGSYEQYF
TRBV5-1 | 13 | CASSPAQDTEAFF
TRBV5-8 | 16 | CASSITAGGPTDTQYF
TRBV5-6 | 14 | CASSFRTGTDTQYF
TRBV19 | 14 | CASISPWGPHEQFF
TRBV11-3 | 15 | CASSLRGFNSGELFF